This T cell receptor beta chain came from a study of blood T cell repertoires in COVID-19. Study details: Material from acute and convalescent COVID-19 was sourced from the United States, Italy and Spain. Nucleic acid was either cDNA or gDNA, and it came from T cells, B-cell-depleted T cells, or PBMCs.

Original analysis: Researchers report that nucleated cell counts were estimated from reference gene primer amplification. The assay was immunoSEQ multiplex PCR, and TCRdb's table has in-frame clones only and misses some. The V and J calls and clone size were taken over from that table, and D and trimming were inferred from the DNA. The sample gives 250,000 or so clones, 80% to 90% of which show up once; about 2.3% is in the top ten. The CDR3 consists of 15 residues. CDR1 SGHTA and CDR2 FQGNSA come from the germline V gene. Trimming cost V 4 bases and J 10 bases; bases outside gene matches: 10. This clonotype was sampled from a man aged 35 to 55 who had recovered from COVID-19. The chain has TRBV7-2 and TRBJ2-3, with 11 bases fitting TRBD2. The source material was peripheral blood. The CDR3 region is CASSSGLAEGGAQYF. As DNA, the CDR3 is TGTGCCAGCAGCTCGGGACTAGCGGAGGGGGGGGCGCAGTATTTT.